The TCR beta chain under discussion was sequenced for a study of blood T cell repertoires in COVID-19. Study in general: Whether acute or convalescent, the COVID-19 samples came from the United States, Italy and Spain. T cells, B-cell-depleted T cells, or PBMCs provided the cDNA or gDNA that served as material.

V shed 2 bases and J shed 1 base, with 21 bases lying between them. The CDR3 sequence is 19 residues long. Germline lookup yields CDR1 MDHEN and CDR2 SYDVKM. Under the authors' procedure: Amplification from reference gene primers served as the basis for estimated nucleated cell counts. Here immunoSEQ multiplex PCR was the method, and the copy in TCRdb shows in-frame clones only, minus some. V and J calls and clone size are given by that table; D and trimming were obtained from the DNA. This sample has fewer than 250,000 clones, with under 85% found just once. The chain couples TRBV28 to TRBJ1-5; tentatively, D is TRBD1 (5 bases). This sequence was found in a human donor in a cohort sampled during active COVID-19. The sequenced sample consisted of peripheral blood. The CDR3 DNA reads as TGTGCCAGCAGTTTAATGGCAGGGCCTCTCCTCGGGAGCAATCAGCCCCAGCATTTT. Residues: CASSLMAGPLLGSNQPQHF.